This T cell receptor beta chain derives from a study of cytomegalovirus exposure and HLA in healthy donors. The CDR3 sequence is 13 residues long. V dropped 4 bases and J dropped 3 bases, with 10 bases sitting between them. Per the germline V gene, CDR1 is SGHNT and CDR2 is YYREEE (reference sequence). Profiling relied on immunoSEQ multiplex PCR, and the TCRdb table lists in-frame clones only, not all of them. The table shows 200,000 to 300,000 clones, with approximately 87% occurring only once. The source material was PBMCs. The chain uses TRBV5-4 and TRBJ2-5; TRBD1 is a possible D gene (5 bases). The TCR comes from a man between 18 and 35 years old in good health and CMV-seronegative. CDR3 loop: CASSRDSKETQYF. Here the CDR3 DNA reads TGTGCCAGCAGCAGAGACAGCAAAGAGACCCAGTACTTC.